Listed below are T cell receptor beta chains from one sample, sequenced in a study of cytomegalovirus exposure and HLA in healthy donors. Assay: immunoSEQ multiplex PCR; the TCRdb copy retains only in-frame clones and omits some. The repertoire consists of 150,000 or so clones, with over 65% occurring once and the leading ten covering roughly 4.5%. What was sequenced was PBMCs. The receptors originated from a man between 18 and 35 years old in good health and CMV-seropositive. The conserved cysteine and the conserved F or W are not part of the CDR3 here. Each record gives: V gene, J gene, CDR3 protein.

>TRBV6-5|TRBJ1-2
ASSSDRVYGYT
>TRBV27|TRBJ2-1
ASSPWAPGEQF
>TRBV6-5|TRBJ2-7
ASSYSSPGSYEQY
>TRBV7-9|TRBJ2-7
ASSLVGLAKEQY
>TRBV29-1|TRBJ2-3
SVELAASTDTQY
>TRBV5-6|TRBJ2-2
ASSPRRGPYTGELF
>TRBV5-1|TRBJ1-5
ASSLAGVGNQPQH
>TRBV15|TRBJ2-7
ATSRDSGMLSYEQY
>TRBV6-1|TRBJ1-2
ASSEGRTGGYGYT
>TRBV7-9|TRBJ1-4
ASSTLTGSLGNEKLF
>TRBV18|TRBJ2-7
ASSPGEGYEQY
>TRBV10-1|TRBJ1-5
ASSEGRGHDQPQH
>TRBV18|TRBJ2-1
ASSPMIAGYNEQF
>TRBV19|TRBJ1-2
ASSVGQGYGYT
>TRBV10-2|TRBJ2-2
ASRGLAGNTGELF
>TRBV6-6|TRBJ1-4
ASSYTGSEKLF
>TRBV4-1|TRBJ2-3
ASSQVASVTTDTQY
>TRBV10-3|TRBJ2-5
AISESTSGRKETQY
>TRBV6-5|TRBJ2-7
ASSRAGRGIYEQY
>TRBV12-5|TRBJ2-7
ASRLRGNYEQY
>TRBV19|TRBJ2-3
AIRDSDTDTQY
>TRBV7-9|TRBJ2-7
ASSSLAGPIRYEQY